Each of the 16 T cell receptor beta chains below was sequenced from the same sample in a study of blood T cell repertoires in COVID-19. Data came from immunoSEQ multiplex PCR; TCRdb stores just in-frame clones and leaves some out. The sample consists of 350,000 to 450,000 clones, just over 90% of them appearing once. The sample was PBMCs or T cells enriched from blood (not recorded which). Every receptor here comes from a woman aged 40 to 50 who had been exposed to COVID-19.

V is TRBV21-1 and J is TRBJ2-2; the table's D call, TRBD2, has no DNA check behind it. TRBV21-1 has pseudogene status. The CDR3 totals 17 residues. The CDR3 region has the DNA TGTGCCAGCAGCAAAGCGGTCGGAGCTAGGTGCGTCGGGGAGCTGTTTTTT. This encodes CASSKAVGARCVGELFF.

The chain links TRBV18 to TRBJ1-1; maybe TRBD1 (5 bases). The germline V and J ends were trimmed by 4 bases and 4 bases, with 13 bases remaining between them. The germline V gene has CDR1 KGHSH and CDR2 LQKENI. The CDR3 length is 14 residues. CDR3 region: CASSQRQGSTEAFF. The DNA of the CDR3 is TGTGCCAGCTCACAACGTCAGGGAAGCACTGAAGCTTTCTTT.

In its sample, this clone was seen many times. The rearrangement uses TRBV5-6 and TRBJ1-5; D call uncertain. CDR3 size: 15 residues. CDR1 and CDR2 (germline): SGHDT, YYEEEE. Deletions cut 2 bases from V and 2 bases from J, with 11 bases between. The CDR3: CASSLTGSGNQPQHF. CDR3 nucleotides: TGTGCCAGCAGCTTAACTGGGAGCGGCAATCAGCCCCAGCATTTT.

The J gene is TRBJ1-1, the V gene TRBV5-1; D unclear. The CDR3 extends over 13 amino acids. Trimming cost V 0 bases and J 0 bases, with 3 bases left between them. Germline assignment: CDR1 SGHRS and CDR2 YFSETQ. This chain's CDR3 is CASSLGMNTEAFF. The CDR3 bases are TGCGCCAGCAGCTTGGGTATGAACACTGAAGCTTTCTTT.

This sequence joins TRBV30 and TRBJ2-7, with 8 bases matching TRBD2. Per the germline V gene, CDR1 is GTSNPN and CDR2 is SVGIG (reference sequence). The trim removed 3 bases at V and 6 bases at J, leaving 19 bases unmatched. This CDR3 contains 17 residues. Here the CDR3 reads CAWRDHKRGRAYSEQYF. DNA for the CDR3: TGTGCCTGGAGGGACCACAAGCGGGGGAGGGCTTATAGCGAGCAGTACTTC.

This rearrangement joins TRBV3-1 (or the pseudogene TRBV3-2) to TRBJ1-1, with a possible D match to TRBD1 (5 bases). The germline V and J ends were trimmed by 4 bases and 0 bases, with 18 bases remaining between them. Germline-derived CDR1 and CDR2 are LGHDT and YNNKEL (reference sequence). The CDR3 spans 17 residues. The CDR3 region has the DNA TGTGCCAGCAGCCGCCTTCGTCTTGGGGCCATGAACACTGAAGCTTTCTTT. Amino acid sequence: CASSRLRLGAMNTEAFF.

The chain carries TRBV9 and TRBJ1-2; D not certain. The CDR3 covers 13 residues. Trimming took 2 bases from V and 6 from J, leaving 11 bases between them. The germline V gene has CDR1 SGDLS and CDR2 YYNGEE. The DNA for the CDR3 is TGTGCCAGCAGCGTCTCACTGTCCCATGGCTACACCTTC. It is translated as CASSVSLSHGYTF. The variable domain in full, completed from reference TRBV9 and TRBJ1-2, reads DSGVTQTPKHLITATGQRVTLRCSPRSGDLSVYWYQQSLDQGLQFLIQYYNGEERAKGNILERFSAQQFPDLHSELNLSSLELGDSALYFCASSVSLSHGYTFGSGTRLTVV.

The CDR3 is CATSESTDTGELFF. Here the CDR3 DNA reads TGCGCCACTTCCGAGTCGACTGACACCGGGGAGCTGTTTTTT. The rearrangement links TRBV5-1 to TRBJ2-2; D call uncertain. This CDR3 is 14 amino acids long. The V and J ends lost 9 bases and 3 bases respectively, with 15 bases between them. Germline V gene lookup returns CDR1 SGHRS and CDR2 YFSETQ. Filled out from reference TRBV5-1 and TRBJ2-2, the complete variable domain reads KAGVTQTPRYLIKTRGQQVTLSCSPISGHRSVSWYQQTPGQGLQFLFEYFSETQRNKGNFPGRFSGRQFSNSRSEMNVSTLELGDSALYLCATSESTDTGELFFGEGSRLTVL.

As to this clone: The same CDR3 can be traced to other DNA sequences in this sample. The chain couples TRBV9 to TRBJ2-1, with 8 bases that match TRBD2. The junction had 3 bases not matched to a gene; V was cut back by 2 bases and J by 2 bases. CDR3 length: 15 amino acids. Germline-derived CDR1 and CDR2 are SGDLS and YYNGEE. CDR3 amino acids: CASSVGSGAYNEQFF. CDR3 nucleotide sequence: TGTGCCAGCAGCGTCGGTAGCGGGGCCTACAATGAGCAGTTCTTC.

The chain joins TRBV6-5 to TRBJ1-5; 9 nucleotides line up with TRBD1. This CDR3 comprises 14 residues. Looked up from germline, CDR1 is MNHEY and CDR2 is SVGAGI. V lost 10 bases and J lost 2; bases outside the gene matches: 6. The CDR3 protein is CAIKTGGGNQPQHF. The DNA for the CDR3 is TGTGCCATTAAAACAGGGGGCGGCAATCAGCCCCAGCATTTT.

The V and J genes are TRBV23-1 and TRBJ1-5; 8 bases agree with TRBD1. TRBV23-1 is annotated as an ORF whose role is uncertain. The CDR3 loop spans 16 amino acids. V shed 4 bases and J 2 bases; nucleotides not matched to a gene: 7. CDR3 amino acids: CASSPTGGCCNQPQHF. The CDR3 bases are TGCGCCAGCAGTCCAACAGGGGGGTGTTGCAATCAGCCCCAGCATTTT.

The rearrangement uses TRBV3-1 (or the pseudogene TRBV3-2) and TRBJ2-7; 8 bases match TRBD2. CDR1 and CDR2 (germline): LGHDT, YNNKEL (reference sequence). This CDR3 has 16 amino acids. V was clipped by 4 bases and J by 0 bases; unmatched bases: 8. This CDR3 is CASSPAGGMSSYEQYF. CDR3 bases: TGTGCCAGCAGCCCGGCGGGGGGAATGAGCTCCTACGAGCAGTACTTC.

The genes are TRBV25-1 and TRBJ2-7, with 7 bases fitting TRBD2. V shed 8 bases and J 5 bases; nucleotides not matched to a gene: 9. The germline V gene encodes CDR1 MGHDK and CDR2 SYGVNS. The CDR3 has 13 amino acids. The CDR3 is CASGRAGVNEQYF. As DNA, the CDR3 is TGTGCCAGCGGGAGGGCGGGAGTGAACGAGCAGTACTTC.

For this clone: One end of the junction fails to match germline, which may point to a read error. The rearrangement links TRBV7-7 to TRBJ2-5, with 9 bases that match TRBD1. The length of the CDR3 is 15 residues. Germline-derived CDR1 and CDR2 are SSHAT and FNYEAQ (reference sequence). The chain's CDR3 is CASSGRTGVVETQYF. The CDR3 DNA reads TGTGCTAGCAGCGGTAGGACAGGGGTTGTGGAGACCCAGTACTTC.

This chain joins TRBV30 and TRBJ1-4, with 9 bases matching TRBD1. The V gene end was trimmed by 0 bases and the J gene end by 4 bases; junction bases not matched to a gene: 18. There are 20 residues in the CDR3. The germline gives CDR1 GTSNPN, CDR2 SVGIG (reference sequence). The CDR3 loop reads CAWSVGGGQGGLGYNEKLFF. DNA of the CDR3: TGTGCCTGGAGTGTAGGGGGGGGACAGGGAGGATTGGGATATAATGAAAAACTGTTTTTT.

The V gene is TRBV24-1, the J gene TRBJ1-2; 11 bases are a match to TRBD1. V lost 6 bases and J lost 10; bases outside the gene matches: 6. The CDR3 runs to 13 residues. Germline V gene sequence: CDR1 KGHDR, CDR2 SFDVKD. CDR3 nucleotide sequence: TGTGCCACCAGTCCCGGGACAGGGGGGATCTACACCTTC. Translation gives CATSPGTGGIYTF.